The rows below give T cell receptor beta chains drawn from one sample of a study of T cell repertoires in cytomegalovirus infection. In TCRdb, the reads were re-called with MiXCR into one record per CDR3 protein. This sample has 300,000 or so distinct CDR3 sequences; 9.6% occur once, and the top ten carry 2% to 3%. Material for sequencing was PBMCs. These TCRs come from a human donor in good health (CMV status not recorded). Some clones in this sample may be carry-over from other donors' samples. The CDR3 runs from the conserved cysteine through the conserved F or W. The order of the fields is J gene, clone size, V gene, D gene, CDR3 protein, CDR3 DNA. The D gene is left open where the match is weak. Where a row states a size, it is once, few, many or the class of an expanded clone; other rows omit it.

>TRBJ1-1|many|TRBV2|.
CASSETAAEAFF
TGTGCCAGCAGTGAAACTGCGGCTGAAGCTTTCTTT
>TRBJ1-1|.|TRBV29-1|.
CSVADGGTEAFF
TGCAGCGTTGCGGATGGGGGGACTGAAGCTTTCTTT
>TRBJ2-1|many|TRBV27|TRBD2
CASRSGGSGNEQFF
TGTGCCAGCAGAAGCGGGGGATCTGGCAATGAGCAGTTCTTC
>TRBJ1-1|many|TRBV28|.
CASRVRGFNTEAFF
TGTGCCAGCAGGGTCAGGGGTTTTAACACTGAAGCTTTCTTT
>TRBJ2-2|many|TRBV6-5|.
CAIRDGGGELFF
TGTGCCATCCGGGACGGCGGCGGGGAGCTGTTTTTT
>TRBJ1-2|few|TRBV20-1|.
CSASPPGNYGYTF
TGCAGTGCTAGCCCCCCAGGGAATTATGGCTACACCTTC
>TRBJ1-4|many|TRBV14|.
CASSQDLGAREKLFF
TGTGCCAGCAGCCAAGATTTGGGGGCACGAGAAAAACTGTTTTTT
>TRBJ1-1|few|TRBV14|TRBD1
CASSQVVGQGVTEAFF
TGTGCCAGCAGCCAAGTGGTTGGACAGGGGGTCACTGAAGCTTTCTTT
>TRBJ2-3|.|TRBV20-1|TRBD1
CSFPTGAGTDTQYF
TGCAGTTTTCCGACAGGGGCCGGCACAGATACGCAGTATTTT
>TRBJ2-7|many|TRBV6-2/TRBV6-3|TRBD1
CASRTITGGFSYEQYF
TGTGCCAGCAGAACTATTACAGGGGGTTTCTCCTACGAGCAGTACTTC
>TRBJ2-2|few|TRBV20-1|.
CSARDRFRYDRTNTGELFF
TGCAGTGCTAGAGACAGATTTCGGTATGACCGAACGAACACCGGGGAGCTGTTTTTT
>TRBJ2-1|many|TRBV6-5|TRBD2
CASSYRAGALRGNEQFF
TGTGCCAGCAGTTACCGAGCGGGGGCTCTCCGGGGGAATGAGCAGTTCTTC
>TRBJ2-1|.|TRBV4-1|.
CASSQDLDKIYNEQFF
TGCGCCAGCAGCCAAGATTTAGACAAGATATACAATGAGCAGTTCTTC
>TRBJ2-5|.|TRBV5-6|.
CASSLERGVKETQYF
TGTGCCAGCAGCTTGGAACGCGGGGTTAAGGAGACCCAGTACTTC
>TRBJ2-7|few|TRBV20-1|.
CSARVQGVGIRPYEQYF
TGCAGTGCTAGAGTGCAAGGGGTAGGAATCCGCCCATACGAGCAGTACTTC
>TRBJ2-1|many|TRBV6-6|.
CASSYGYGTYNEQFF
TGTGCCAGCAGTTACGGGTACGGGACCTACAATGAGCAGTTCTTC
>TRBJ2-7|many|TRBV5-4|TRBD2
CASSFPSGGTYEQYF
TGTGCCAGCAGCTTCCCTAGCGGGGGCACCTACGAGCAGTACTTC